This is a list of T cell receptor beta chains from one sample in a study of tumor-infiltrating lymphocytes in primary liver carcinoma. Each CDR3 protein is one row after TCRdb ran MiXCR on the multiplex PCR reads. The table includes about 330,000 distinct CDR3 sequences, 65% detected once. Sequenced: peripheral blood. The source is a man aged 35-49 years with primary liver carcinoma and hepatitis B virus infection. Each CDR3 is given with its conserved first and last residue. A D gene is named only where the DNA matches it firmly. Clone size appears in some rows only: once, few, many, or a class for an expanded clone.

j_call: TRBJ2-7; d_call: -; clone_size: -; cdr3_length: 19; v_call: TRBV6-1; cdr3_nt: TGTGCCAGCAGTGAAAAAGTGACCCCTGGGGGCGGACTTACCTACGAGCAGTACTTC; cdr3_aa: CASSEKVTPGGGLTYEQYF
j_call: TRBJ1-6; d_call: -; clone_size: -; cdr3_length: 13; v_call: TRBV11-2; cdr3_nt: TGTGCCAGCAGCTTAGAGCCGGGTTCACCCCTCCACTTT; cdr3_aa: CASSLEPGSPLHF
j_call: TRBJ2-1; d_call: TRBD2; clone_size: few; cdr3_length: 14; v_call: TRBV5-4; cdr3_nt: TGTGCCAGCAGCTTGGCCGCGGGAGCAGGTGGGCAGTTCTTC; cdr3_aa: CASSLAAGAGGQFF
j_call: TRBJ2-5; d_call: -; clone_size: -; cdr3_length: 13; v_call: TRBV6-1; cdr3_nt: TGTGCTATCACTCGGTGGGAGCAAGAGACCCAGTACTTC; cdr3_aa: CAITRWEQETQYF
j_call: TRBJ1-1; d_call: -; clone_size: -; cdr3_length: 14; v_call: TRBV11-2; cdr3_nt: TGTGCCAGCAGCTCCGGGATAGCATACACTGAAGCTCTCTTT; cdr3_aa: CASSSGIAYTEALF
j_call: TRBJ2-5; d_call: -; clone_size: -; cdr3_length: 12; v_call: TRBV2; cdr3_nt: TGTGCCAGCAGCCAGGGAGGAGAGACCCAGTACTTC; cdr3_aa: CASSQGGETQYF
j_call: TRBJ2-1; d_call: TRBD2; clone_size: -; cdr3_length: 15; v_call: TRBV10-3; cdr3_nt: TGTGCCATCAGCACAACTAGCGGGAGGGCCCGGGAGCAGTTCTTC; cdr3_aa: CAISTTSGRAREQFF
j_call: TRBJ2-2; d_call: TRBD2; clone_size: once; cdr3_length: 19; v_call: TRBV11-3; cdr3_nt: TGTGCCAGCGGCTCTTATCCTCTACTAGCGGGAGAGGATACCGGGGAGCTGTTTTTT; cdr3_aa: CASGSYPLLAGEDTGELFF
j_call: TRBJ2-1; d_call: TRBD1; clone_size: many; cdr3_length: 16; v_call: TRBV11-2; cdr3_nt: TGTGCCAGCAGTCCGGGCGACAGGGTGGGTTACAATGAGCAGTTCTTC; cdr3_aa: CASSPGDRVGYNEQFF
j_call: TRBJ2-7; d_call: -; clone_size: many; cdr3_length: 13; v_call: TRBV10-3; cdr3_nt: TGTGCCATCAGAATAGACTCGCGGGACGAGCAGTACTTC; cdr3_aa: CAIRIDSRDEQYF
j_call: TRBJ2-2; d_call: -; clone_size: -; cdr3_length: 16; v_call: TRBV28; cdr3_nt: TGTGCCAGCAGTTTATGGGGCAGGGCGAACACCGGGGAGCTGTTTTTT; cdr3_aa: CASSLWGRANTGELFF
j_call: TRBJ2-2; d_call: TRBD2; clone_size: -; cdr3_length: 17; v_call: TRBV5-1; cdr3_nt: TGCGCCAGCAGCTTGGACTGGGCTAGCGGGAACACCGGGGAGCTGTTTTTT; cdr3_aa: CASSLDWASGNTGELFF
j_call: TRBJ2-5; d_call: -; clone_size: -; cdr3_length: 15; v_call: TRBV5-1; cdr3_nt: TGCGCCAGCAGCTTTGAAAACTTGGACCAAGAGACCCAGTACTTC; cdr3_aa: CASSFENLDQETQYF
j_call: TRBJ1-3; d_call: TRBD1; clone_size: -; cdr3_length: 14; v_call: TRBV12-3/TRBV12-4; cdr3_nt: TGTGCCAGCAGTTTAACGGGACAGGGTATCACCATATATTTT; cdr3_aa: CASSLTGQGITIYF
j_call: TRBJ1-2; d_call: -; clone_size: -; cdr3_length: 14; v_call: TRBV10-2; cdr3_nt: TGCGCCAGCACCTCCAGGGCGATCGTTAATGGCTACACCTTC; cdr3_aa: CASTSRAIVNGYTF
j_call: TRBJ2-2; d_call: -; clone_size: once; cdr3_length: 15; v_call: TRBV11-2; cdr3_nt: TGTGCCAGCAGTAAAAGGGGACAAACAACCGGGGAGCTGTTTTTC; cdr3_aa: CASSKRGQTTGELFF
j_call: TRBJ2-7; d_call: TRBD1; clone_size: few; cdr3_length: 16; v_call: TRBV28; cdr3_nt: TGTGCCAGCAGCCCATACGGGACAGGGGACCTCTACGAGCAGTACTTC; cdr3_aa: CASSPYGTGDLYEQYF
j_call: TRBJ1-5; d_call: TRBD1; clone_size: few; cdr3_length: 15; v_call: TRBV6-6; cdr3_nt: TGTGCCAGCAGTTACTTGGGACAGATTAATCAGCCCCAGCATTTT; cdr3_aa: CASSYLGQINQPQHF
j_call: TRBJ2-5; d_call: TRBD1; clone_size: few; cdr3_length: 16; v_call: TRBV14; cdr3_nt: TGTGCCAGCAGCAAAGCCCGGACAGGGCGGCAAGAGACCCAGTACTTC; cdr3_aa: CASSKARTGRQETQYF